Following are 8 T cell receptor beta chains from one sample sequenced in a study of blood T cell repertoires in COVID-19. Sequencing was performed with immunoSEQ multiplex PCR; in TCRdb, only in-frame clones are kept and a portion is missing. In the table there are 270,000 or so clones, around 81% of which are singletons. The sample consisted of peripheral blood. The receptors here all came from a woman aged 55 to 70 with active or convalescent COVID-19.

The chain combines TRBV23-1 with TRBJ1-5; 9 nucleotides align to TRBD1. TRBV23-1 counts as an open reading frame of uncertain function. CDR3 length: 17 residues. Losses at the gene ends were 5 bases for V and 7 bases for J; bases not matched to a gene: 15. The CDR3 nucleotides read TGCGCCAGCAGTTCAAAGACGGCCCACAGGGGGCGACAGCCCCAGCATTTT. Protein sequence: CASSSKTAHRGRQPQHF.

This chain connects TRBV7-2 to TRBJ2-2; D may be TRBD2 (5 bases). Germline V gene data show CDR1 as SGHTA and CDR2 as FQGNSA. V lost 5 bases, J lost 3 bases, and 16 bases lay in between. This CDR3 is built from 16 residues. The CDR3 nucleotides read TGTGCCAGCAGCCCTCGCCACGGGCGGGACACCGGGGAGCTGTTTTTT. Amino acids: CASSPRHGRDTGELFF.

This chain joins TRBV10-3 and TRBJ1-1; TRBD1 agrees at 8 bases. The CDR3 loop spans 15 amino acids. Germline trimming cut 4 bases from V and 1 base from J; bases unmatched to any gene: 5. The germline CDR1 and CDR2 sequences are ENHRY and SYGVKD. CDR3 bases: TGTGCCATCAGTGGAACGGGACAGGAGAACACTGAAGCTTTCTTT. Protein sequence: CAISGTGQENTEAFF.

The J gene is TRBJ1-2, the V gene TRBV19; TRBD1 agrees at 12 bases. The CDR3 extends over 16 amino acids. Germline-derived CDR1 and CDR2 are LNHDA and SQIVND (reference sequence). With 0 bases clipped from V and 9 bases from J, the junction kept 8 bases outside the gene matches. CDR3 loop: CASSIDTGTGGACYTF. CDR3 nucleotides: TGTGCCAGTAGTATAGATACCGGGACAGGGGGCGCGTGCTACACCTTC. The full variable domain, in which reference TRBV19 and TRBJ1-2 provide the parts outside the CDR3, is DGGITQSPKYLFRKEGQNVTLSCEQNLNHDAMYWYRQDPGQGLRLIYYSQIVNDFQKGDIAEGYSVSREKKESFPLTVTSAQKNPTAFYLCASSIDTGTGGACYTFGSGTRLTVV.

This rearrangement joins TRBV25-1 to TRBJ2-7, with D unresolved. The V end was cut by 4 bases, the J end by 5 bases, with 9 bases between. Germline V lookup: CDR1 MGHDK, CDR2 SYGVNS. This CDR3 is built from 12 residues. The CDR3 spells CASSALVNEQYF. The CDR3 nucleotides are TGTGCCAGCAGTGCCCTAGTAAACGAGCAGTACTTC.

V usage is TRBV10-3 and J usage is TRBJ2-3; 10 bases are a match to TRBD2. Germline CDR1 is ENHRY and CDR2 is SYGVKD. Losses at the gene ends were 0 bases for V and 1 base for J; bases not matched to a gene: 7. The CDR3 runs 18 residues. CDR3 residues: CAISESSGGVKGTDTQYF. The DNA for the CDR3 is TGTGCCATCAGTGAGTCAAGCGGGGGGGTAAAAGGCACAGATACGCAGTATTTT.

The chain uses TRBV11-3 and TRBJ2-7; the match to TRBD2 covers 8 bases. Germline loops: CDR1 SGHNT, CDR2 YENEEA. The CDR3 sequence is 14 residues long. The J segment lost 7 bases and the V segment lost 6 bases, leaving 11 bases of the junction unmatched. CDR3 loop: CASSVSGAFSEQYF. The CDR3 nucleotides read TGTGCCAGCAGTGTTAGCGGGGCGTTTAGTGAGCAGTACTTC. The variable domain in full, with the rest retrieved from reference TRBV11-3 and TRBJ2-7, is EAGVVQSPRYKIIEKKQPVAFWCNPISGHNTLYWYLQNLGQGPELLIRYENEEAVDDSQLPKDRFSAERLKGVDSTLKIQPAELGDSAVYLCASSVSGAFSEQYFGPGTRLTVT.

V is TRBV19 and J is TRBJ1-4; 7 nucleotides match TRBD1. Germline V gene data show CDR1 as LNHDA and CDR2 as SQIVND (reference sequence). Trimming cost V 5 bases and J 0 bases; bases outside gene matches: 6. This CDR3 contains 16 residues. The CDR3 DNA follows: TGTGCCAGTAGTGAGAGGGGGCGTGCAACTAATGAAAAACTGTTTTTT. Translated, it gives CASSERGRATNEKLFF.